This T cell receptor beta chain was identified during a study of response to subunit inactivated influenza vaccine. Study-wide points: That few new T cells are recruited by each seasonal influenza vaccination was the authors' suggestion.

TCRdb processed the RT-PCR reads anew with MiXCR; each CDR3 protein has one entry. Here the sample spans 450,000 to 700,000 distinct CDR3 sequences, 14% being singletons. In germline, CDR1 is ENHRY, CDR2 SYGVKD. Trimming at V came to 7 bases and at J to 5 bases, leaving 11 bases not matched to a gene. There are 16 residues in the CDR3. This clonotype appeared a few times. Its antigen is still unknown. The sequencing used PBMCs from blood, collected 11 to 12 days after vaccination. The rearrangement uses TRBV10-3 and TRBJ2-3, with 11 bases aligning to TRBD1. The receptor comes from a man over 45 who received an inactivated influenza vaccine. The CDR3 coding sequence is TGTGCCATCAAGGTCCCCGGACAGGGGGCTAAAGATACGCAGTATTTT. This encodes CAIKVPGQGAKDTQYF.